These T cell receptor beta chains were read from a single sample in a study of cytomegalovirus exposure and HLA in healthy donors. Measured with immunoSEQ multiplex PCR; TCRdb has only the in-frame clones, and not every one. This table has about 150,000 clones, about 64% appearing once. Material: PBMCs. The source of these receptors is a woman aged 25 to 39 in good health and CMV-seropositive. Both conserved end residues are part of each CDR3. D genes are given only for firm matches. A row's size may be missing; if present it is once, few, many or a size class.

size,D,J,V,DNA,CDR3
-,-,TRBJ2-5,TRBV5-4,TGTGCCAGCAGGCGCGGGGCGTCCCAAGAGACCCAGTACTTC,CASRRGASQETQYF
-,-,TRBJ1-3,TRBV25-1,TGTGCCAGCAGTAGGGGTGCCTCTGGAAACACCATATATTTT,CASSRGASGNTIYF
-,-,TRBJ2-7,TRBV7-2,TGTGCCAGCAGCTTATCAACCTACGAGCAGTACTTC,CASSLSTYEQYF
-,-,TRBJ2-5,TRBV9,TGTGCCAGCAGCGTAGGAGTGTCCCAAGAGACCCAGTACTTC,CASSVGVSQETQYF
-,TRBD2,TRBJ2-5,TRBV10-2,TGCGCCAGCAGTATAGCGGGGGGAGAGACCCAGTACTTC,CASSIAGGETQYF
-,TRBD1,TRBJ2-5,TRBV5-1,TGCGCCAGCAGTTGGGGACAGGGTCCAGAGACCCAGTACTTC,CASSWGQGPETQYF
few,-,TRBJ2-2,TRBV5-1,TGCGCCAGCAGGTGGGGCCCGAACACCGGGGAGCTGTTTTTT,CASRWGPNTGELFF
-,-,TRBJ2-3,TRBV6-1,TGTGCCAGCGGGCAGGGTAGACGTGCAGATACGCAGTATTTT,CASGQGRRADTQYF
-,-,TRBJ1-5,TRBV19,TGTGCCAGTACTCTACGTCTGGGGGATGGGGGCGATCAGCCCCAGCATTTT,CASTLRLGDGGDQPQHF
-,TRBD1,TRBJ1-1,TRBV11-2,TGTGCCAGCAGCCTCGGGACAGTGGGGACTGAAGCTTTCTTT,CASSLGTVGTEAFF
-,-,TRBJ2-7,TRBV30,TGTGCCTGGAGTGGACAGCGGGTCTACGAGCAGTACTTC,CAWSGQRVYEQYF
few,-,TRBJ1-4,TRBV29-1,TGCAGCGTTGCGTACAGCCGTGAAAAACTGTTTTTT,CSVAYSREKLFF
-,TRBD1,TRBJ2-7,TRBV13,TGTGCCAGCAGCTTAAGGTGGGACAGGGACCACGAGCAGTACTTC,CASSLRWDRDHEQYF
-,TRBD1,TRBJ2-3,TRBV5-1,TGCGCCAGCAGTCCCAATGGACAGGGTGCAGATACGCAGTATTTT,CASSPNGQGADTQYF
-,-,TRBJ1-2,TRBV6-1,TGTGCCAGCAGTGGGGTCCCCAGTGACTTACCGTCTGGCTACACCTTC,CASSGVPSDLPSGYTF
-,-,TRBJ1-1,TRBV11-2,TGTGCCAGCAGCTTAGGGGGGAGGGCTTTCTTT,CASSLGGRAFF
-,-,TRBJ1-1,TRBV11-1,TGTGCCAGCAGCTTAAGAGTACAGAGCGGCACTGAAGCTTTCTTT,CASSLRVQSGTEAFF
-,TRBD2,TRBJ2-3,TRBV11-2,TGTGCCAGCAGCTCGGGACTAGCTGCGGGCTCAAATACGCAGTATTTT,CASSSGLAAGSNTQYF
-,TRBD2,TRBJ2-1,TRBV7-3,TGTGCCAGCAGCTTACAAGCGGGGAGGGAGAATGAGCAGTTCTTC,CASSLQAGRENEQFF
-,-,TRBJ2-3,TRBV9,TGTGCCAGCAGCGCCTTGACAGGCACAGATACGCAGTATTTT,CASSALTGTDTQYF
-,TRBD2,TRBJ2-3,TRBV10-3,TGTGCCATCAGTGAGTCCCTAGCGGGAGGGGCAGATACGCAGTATTTT,CAISESLAGGADTQYF
-,-,TRBJ1-1,TRBV5-6,TGTGCCAGCAGCTTGGTTTCTGGGGCAGTTTCTGAAGCTTTCTTT,CASSLVSGAVSEAFF
-,-,TRBJ1-6,TRBV5-1,TGCGCCAGCAGCCCCCGCGGAGAAATAAATTCACCCCTCCACTTT,CASSPRGEINSPLHF
-,-,TRBJ2-7,TRBV10-3,TGTGCCACCCTGGACAGAACCTACGAGCAGTACTTC,CATLDRTYEQYF
-,TRBD1,TRBJ2-7,TRBV4-2,TGTGCCAGCAGCCAAGACTTGGGGACAGGGGCCCCCTACGAGCAGTACTTC,CASSQDLGTGAPYEQYF
few,-,TRBJ1-1,TRBV4-2,TGTGCCAGCAGCCAAGAGAGCAGGCAACCCCGCTGTTTCTTT,CASSQESRQPRCFF
-,TRBD1,TRBJ2-7,TRBV5-1,TGCGCCAGCAGGGGGGACAGGGCGTACGAGCAGTACTTC,CASRGDRAYEQYF
-,-,TRBJ2-1,TRBV9,TGTGCCAGCAGCGTAGACGTGAGTGGTGAGCAGTTCTTC,CASSVDVSGEQFF
-,TRBD1,TRBJ2-7,TRBV19,TGTGCCAGTAGCCTGTCAACGGGACAGCCCTACGAGCAGTACTTC,CASSLSTGQPYEQYF
-,-,TRBJ1-1,TRBV7-9,TGTGCCACCAAAAGACAGCAGAACACTGAAGCTTTCTTT,CATKRQQNTEAFF
few,TRBD1,TRBJ2-7,TRBV10-3,TGTGCCATCAGTGATCCCGGACAGGGAGCGCAGTACTTC,CAISDPGQGAQYF
-,-,TRBJ1-6,TRBV7-6,TGTGCCAGCAGCTTGGAGCTTAATTCACCCCTCCACTTT,CASSLELNSPLHF
-,TRBD2,TRBJ2-3,TRBV6-1,TGTGCCAGCAGAAGACTAGCGGGATACACAGATACGCAGTATTTT,CASRRLAGYTDTQYF
-,-,TRBJ2-7,TRBV4-1,TGCGCCAGCAGCCAAGATTGGAGGGTATCCTACGAGCAGTACTTC,CASSQDWRVSYEQYF
-,TRBD1,TRBJ1-4,TRBV23-1,TGCGCCAGCAGTCAATCCCCAGGGGGCGCTTACGAAAAACTGTTTTTT,CASSQSPGGAYEKLFF
-,TRBD1,TRBJ2-2,TRBV19,TGTGCCAGTACCCTAGGGGGACAGGGGTACACCGGGGAGCTGTTTTTT,CASTLGGQGYTGELFF
-,-,TRBJ1-1,TRBV5-4,TGTGCCAGCAGCTTGGAAGTAGCCAACACTGAAGCTTTCTTT,CASSLEVANTEAFF
few,-,TRBJ2-3,TRBV7-9,TGTGCCAGCAGCCCCAACCTTGGGCGGGTCAGAGGACCAGATACGCAGTATTTT,CASSPNLGRVRGPDTQYF
-,TRBD1,TRBJ1-1,TRBV19,TGTGCCAGTAGGAAATACAGGGGGAGAACTGAAGCTTTCTTT,CASRKYRGRTEAFF
once,TRBD2,TRBJ2-5,TRBV5-1,TGCGCCAGCAGCTTGGGGTATGGAGCGGGAGGGCCGAAAGAGACCCAGTACTTC,CASSLGYGAGGPKETQYF
-,TRBD1,TRBJ1-4,TRBV7-9,TGTGCCAGCAGCCCAGGGGGAACTAATGAAAAACTGTTTTTT,CASSPGGTNEKLFF
-,-,TRBJ1-4,TRBV7-9,TGTGCCAGCAGCTTAGCGCGGTCCCCGGGGGAACTGTTTTTT,CASSLARSPGELFF
-,-,TRBJ2-7,TRBV28,TGTGCCAGCGGACTACAGGCTTACGAGCAGTACTTC,CASGLQAYEQYF